A single sample gave rise to the 13 T cell receptor beta chains below, sequenced in a study of PD-1 blockade in classical Hodgkin lymphoma. Sequenced by immunoSEQ multiplex PCR; TCRdb stores in-frame clones only, minus some. The table lists nearly 20,000 clones, 70% to 85% of them singletons. Time point in this sample: cycle 4 day 1 (C4D1), after more than 5 weeks of nivolumab. Each patient experienced a relapse that followed autologous stem cell transplantation, and brentuximab vedotin exposure varied. The sample was peripheral blood mononuclear cells (PBMCs), taken before the fourth cycle of nivolumab. The receptors were gathered from a human donor with classical Hodgkin lymphoma.

The chain joins TRBV27 to TRBJ2-2, with D perhaps TRBD1 (6 bases). V lost 3 bases, J lost 4 bases, and 15 bases lay in between. CDR3 length: 16 amino acids. CDR1 and CDR2 (germline): MNHEY, SMNVEV (reference sequence). CDR3 sequence reads: CASSFFSGAGTGELFF. The CDR3 DNA follows: TGTGCCAGCAGTTTTTTTTCAGGGGCGGGCACCGGGGAGCTGTTTTTT.

This clone was detected a few times. This chain connects TRBV27 to TRBJ1-2, with 7 bases matching TRBD1. The trim removed 4 bases at V and 4 bases at J, leaving 6 bases unmatched. The CDR3 runs to 14 residues. Germline loops: CDR1 MNHEY, CDR2 SMNVEV (reference sequence). The CDR3 loop is CASSYIYRGYGYTF. The CDR3 DNA is TGTGCCAGCAGTTATATCTACAGGGGCTATGGCTACACCTTC.

The rearrangement joins TRBV14 to TRBJ2-1; D unresolved. The germline V gene has CDR1 SGHDN and CDR2 FVKESK. V gave up 4 bases and J gave up 14 bases, with 15 bases separating them. The CDR3 totals 12 residues. As DNA, the CDR3 is TGTGCCAGCAGCCTTGGGTCCCCCGCCAAGTTCTTC. It yields the protein CASSLGSPAKFF.

J is TRBJ2-2 and V is TRBV7-3, with TRBD1 matching over 7 bases. CDR1 is SGHTA, CDR2 FQGTGA, per germline. V dropped 5 bases and J dropped 3; count of bases not matched to a gene: 9. The CDR3 is 16 amino acids. The CDR3 sequence is CASSVHGTAYTGELFF. The CDR3 DNA is TGTGCCAGCAGCGTCCACGGGACAGCATACACCGGGGAGCTGTTTTTT.

This clone appeared once. The V call is TRBV6-4, the J call TRBJ2-2; 8 bases are shared with TRBD1. Germline loops: CDR1 MRHNA, CDR2 SNTAGT. CDR3 size: 15 residues. With V trimmed by 6 bases and J by 7 bases, 10 bases remained unmatched. CDR3 nucleotide sequence: TGTGCCAGCAGACCGGGACAGGCATCAAGCGGGGAGCTGTTTTTT. Amino acid sequence: CASRPGQASSGELFF.

This chain joins TRBV11-2 and TRBJ2-5; 7 bases line up with TRBD2. The CDR3 covers 16 residues. V trimming: 5 bases; J trimming: 5 bases; junction bases outside the gene matches: 14. Germline CDR1 is SGHAT and CDR2 is FQNNGV. Here the CDR3 reads CASSPAWAGVGETQYF. DNA of the CDR3: TGTGCCAGCAGCCCCGCCTGGGCGGGAGTAGGGGAGACCCAGTACTTC.

The rearrangement uses TRBV9 and TRBJ1-6, with TRBD1 as a possible D gene (5 bases). CDR3 length: 14 residues. The germline V and J ends were trimmed by 0 bases and 10 bases, with 11 bases remaining between them. Germline CDR1 and CDR2: SGDLS and YYNGEE. The CDR3 sequence is CASSVGQGRSPLHF. DNA of the CDR3: TGTGCCAGCAGCGTAGGGCAGGGCAGATCACCCCTCCACTTT.

This clone was observed a handful of times. J is TRBJ2-5 and V is TRBV9, with 8 bases aligning to TRBD2. The germline V gene encodes CDR1 SGDLS and CDR2 YYNGEE. CDR3 size: 15 residues. V lost 0 bases to trimming and J lost 4 bases; unmatched junction nucleotides: 5. For the CDR3, the DNA is TGTGCCAGCAGCGTAGTCGAGGGACTAGGAGAGACCCAGTACTTC. This translates into CASSVVEGLGETQYF.

The genes are TRBV2 and TRBJ1-5; 12 bases are shared with TRBD1. The ends lost 8 bases at V and 3 bases at J; junction bases unmatched: 8. The CDR3 runs 16 residues. CDR1 and CDR2 from the germline V gene are SNHLY and FYNNEI. In nucleotides, the CDR3 is TGTGCCAGCGGAGCGGGACAGGGGGCTTACAATCAGCCCCAGCATTTT. It yields the protein CASGAGQGAYNQPQHF.

V and J are TRBV29-1 and TRBJ2-3; unclear D gene. With 4 bases removed from V and 3 bases from J, the gap between germline ends came to 5 bases. CDR1 and CDR2 from the germline V gene are SQVTM and ANQGSEA. The CDR3 has 11 amino acids. DNA of the CDR3: TGCAGCGTTGTAAGGACAGATACGCAGTATTTT. Translation gives CSVVRTDTQYF.

This clone has a handful of counts. This chain links TRBV27 with TRBJ2-1; 7 bases fit TRBD2. Germline lookup yields CDR1 MNHEY and CDR2 SMNVEV (reference sequence). The CDR3 totals 15 residues. After removal of 4 bases from V and 15 bases from J, the junction contained 18 bases not matched to a gene. The chain's CDR3 is CASSSPGTGGSGRFF. In nucleotides, the CDR3 is TGTGCCAGCAGTTCCCCCGGGACTGGCGGGAGCGGACGGTTCTTC.

The genes are TRBV2 and TRBJ2-2, with a possible D match to TRBD2 (6 bases). The CDR3 covers 10 residues. V was pared by 8 bases and J by 8 bases, with 6 bases between. Germline V gives CDR1 SNHLY, CDR2 FYNNEI. The CDR3 loop reads CASRGGELFF. The CDR3 bases are TGTGCCAGCCGGGGGGGGGAGCTGTTTTTT.

By proportion, this clone is medium-sized (0.01 to 0.1%). This chain connects TRBV11-3 to TRBJ2-7; D remains ambiguous. Trimming stripped 0 bases from V and 4 bases from J, with 7 bases between. Germline assignment: CDR1 SGHNT and CDR2 YENEEA. This CDR3 is built from 13 residues. In DNA form, the CDR3 reads TGTGCCAGCAGCTTAGATGAGGCGTACGAGCAGTACTTC. It codes for CASSLDEAYEQYF.